This T cell receptor (beta chain) originates from a study of technical replicates of blood from several donors. CDR1 SEHNR and CDR2 FQNEAQ come from the germline V gene (reference sequence). This CDR3 has 15 amino acids. The V gene lost 0 bases and the J gene lost 1 base, with 8 bases spanning the gap. The table came from immunoSEQ multiplex PCR; TCRdb's copy has only in-frame clones and leaves some out. Of tens of thousands of clones in the sample, about 97% were seen once. The TCR comes from a human donor in good health. The sequencing sample was made of T cells isolated from PBMCs. The chain is built from TRBV7-9 and TRBJ2-3; D call uncertain. CDR3 nucleotide sequence: TGTGCCAGCAGCTTAGCTAGTATGGGCACAGATACGCAGTATTTT. Translation: CASSLASMGTDTQYF.